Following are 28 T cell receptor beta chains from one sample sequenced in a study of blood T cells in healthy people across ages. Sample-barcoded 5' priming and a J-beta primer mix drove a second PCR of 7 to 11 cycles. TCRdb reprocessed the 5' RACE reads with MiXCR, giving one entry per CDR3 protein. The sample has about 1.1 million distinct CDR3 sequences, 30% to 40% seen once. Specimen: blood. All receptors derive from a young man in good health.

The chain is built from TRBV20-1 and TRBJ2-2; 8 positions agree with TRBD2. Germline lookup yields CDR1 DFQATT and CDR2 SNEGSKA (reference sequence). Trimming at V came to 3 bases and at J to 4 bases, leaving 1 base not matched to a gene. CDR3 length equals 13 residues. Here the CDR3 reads CSASGGGTGELFF. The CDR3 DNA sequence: TGCAGTGCTAGCGGGGGGGGCACCGGGGAGCTGTTTTTT.

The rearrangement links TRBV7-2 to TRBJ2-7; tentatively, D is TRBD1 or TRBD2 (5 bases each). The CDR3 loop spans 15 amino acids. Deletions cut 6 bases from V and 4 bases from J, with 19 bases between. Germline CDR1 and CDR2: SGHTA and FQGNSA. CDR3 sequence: CASSPGGAALYEQYF. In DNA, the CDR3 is TGTGCCAGCAGTCCTGGGGGAGCGGCCCTTTACGAGCAGTACTTC. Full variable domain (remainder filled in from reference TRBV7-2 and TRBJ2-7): GAGVSQSPSNKVTEKGKDVELRCDPISGHTALYWYRQSLGQGLEFLIYFQGNSAPDKSGLPSDRFSAERTGGSVSTLTIQRTQQEDSAVYLCASSPGGAALYEQYFGPGTRLTVT.

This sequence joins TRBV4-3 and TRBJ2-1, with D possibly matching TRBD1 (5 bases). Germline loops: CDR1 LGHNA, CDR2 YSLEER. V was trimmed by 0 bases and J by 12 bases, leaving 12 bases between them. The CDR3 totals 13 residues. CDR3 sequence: CASSQDGQGGQFF. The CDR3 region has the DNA TGCGCCAGCAGCCAAGATGGGCAGGGTGGGCAGTTCTTC.

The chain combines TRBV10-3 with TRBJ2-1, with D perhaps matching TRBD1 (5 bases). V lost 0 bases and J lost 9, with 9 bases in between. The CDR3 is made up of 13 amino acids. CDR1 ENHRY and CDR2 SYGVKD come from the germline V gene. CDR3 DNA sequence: TGTGCCATCAGTGAGTCGATTCAGGGTGAGCAGTTCTTC. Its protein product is CAISESIQGEQFF.

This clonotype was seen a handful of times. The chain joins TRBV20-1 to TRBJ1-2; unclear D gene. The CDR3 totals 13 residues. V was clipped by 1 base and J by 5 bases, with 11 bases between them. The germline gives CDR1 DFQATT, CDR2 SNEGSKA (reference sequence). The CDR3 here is CSARALPPYGYTF. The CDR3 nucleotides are TGCAGTGCTAGAGCCCTTCCCCCGTATGGCTACACCTTC.

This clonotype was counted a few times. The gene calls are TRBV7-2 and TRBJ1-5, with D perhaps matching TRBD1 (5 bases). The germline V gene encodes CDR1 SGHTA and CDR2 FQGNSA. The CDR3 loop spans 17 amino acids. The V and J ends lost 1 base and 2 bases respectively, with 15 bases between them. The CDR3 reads CASSLGSWRGGNQPQHF. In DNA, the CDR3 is TGTGCCAGCAGCTTAGGTTCCTGGCGAGGGGGCAATCAGCCCCAGCATTTT.

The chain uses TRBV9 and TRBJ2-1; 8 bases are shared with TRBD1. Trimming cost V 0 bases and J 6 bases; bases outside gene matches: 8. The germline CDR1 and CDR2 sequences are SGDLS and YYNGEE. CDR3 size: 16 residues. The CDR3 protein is CASSVDVGTGVNEQFF. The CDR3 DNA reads TGTGCCAGCAGCGTAGATGTAGGGACAGGTGTCAATGAGCAGTTCTTC.

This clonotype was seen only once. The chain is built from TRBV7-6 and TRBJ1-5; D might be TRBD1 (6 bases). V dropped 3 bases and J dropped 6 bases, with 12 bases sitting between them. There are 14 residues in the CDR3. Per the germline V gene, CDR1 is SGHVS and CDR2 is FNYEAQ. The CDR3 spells CASSFSQGSQPQHF. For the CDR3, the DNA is TGTGCCAGCAGCTTCTCACAGGGTAGTCAGCCCCAGCATTTT.

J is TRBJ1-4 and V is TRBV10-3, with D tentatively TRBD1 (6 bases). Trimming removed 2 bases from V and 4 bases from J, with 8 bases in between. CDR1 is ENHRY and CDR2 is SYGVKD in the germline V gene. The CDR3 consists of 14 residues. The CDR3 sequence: CAISERGLNEKLFF. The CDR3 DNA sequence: TGTGCCATCAGTGAGCGGGGGCTTAATGAAAAACTGTTTTTT.

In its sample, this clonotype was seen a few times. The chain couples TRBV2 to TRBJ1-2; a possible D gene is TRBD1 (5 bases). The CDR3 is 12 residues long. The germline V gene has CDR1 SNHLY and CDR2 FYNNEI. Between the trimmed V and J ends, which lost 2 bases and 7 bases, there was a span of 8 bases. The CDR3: CASSEQGRGYTF. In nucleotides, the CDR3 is TGTGCCAGCAGTGAACAGGGTCGTGGCTACACCTTC.

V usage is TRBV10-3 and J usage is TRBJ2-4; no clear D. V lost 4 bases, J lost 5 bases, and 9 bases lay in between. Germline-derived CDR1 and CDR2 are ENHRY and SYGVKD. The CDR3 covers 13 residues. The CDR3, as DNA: TGTGCCATCAGTGTTCCCCCCCAAAACATTCAGTACTTC. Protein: CAISVPPQNIQYF.

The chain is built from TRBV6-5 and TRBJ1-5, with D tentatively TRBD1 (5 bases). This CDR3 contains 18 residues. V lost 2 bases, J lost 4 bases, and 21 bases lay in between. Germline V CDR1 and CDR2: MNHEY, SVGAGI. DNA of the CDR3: TGTGCCAGCAGTTACGGTGGGACCGTACAATATAGTAATCAGCCCCAGCATTTT. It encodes CASSYGGTVQYSNQPQHF.

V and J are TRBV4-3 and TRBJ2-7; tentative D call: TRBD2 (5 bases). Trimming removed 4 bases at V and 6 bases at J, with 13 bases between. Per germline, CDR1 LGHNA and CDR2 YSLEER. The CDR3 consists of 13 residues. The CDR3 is CASSLSGVGEQYF. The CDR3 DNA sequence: TGCGCCAGCAGCCTGAGCGGAGTCGGCGAGCAGTACTTC.

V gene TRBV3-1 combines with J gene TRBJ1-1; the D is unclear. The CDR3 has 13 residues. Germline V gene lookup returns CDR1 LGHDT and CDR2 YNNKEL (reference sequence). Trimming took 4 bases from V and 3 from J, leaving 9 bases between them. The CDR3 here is CASSPIRHTEAFF. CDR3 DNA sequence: TGTGCCAGCAGCCCCATACGGCACACTGAAGCTTTCTTT.

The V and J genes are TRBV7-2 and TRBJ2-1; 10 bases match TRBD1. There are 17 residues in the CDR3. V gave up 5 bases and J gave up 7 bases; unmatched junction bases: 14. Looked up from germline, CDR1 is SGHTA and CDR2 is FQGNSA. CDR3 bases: TGTGCCAGCAGCCTACTTAGGAGACAGGGGGCTCAGAATGAGCAGTTCTTC. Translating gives CASSLLRRQGAQNEQFF.

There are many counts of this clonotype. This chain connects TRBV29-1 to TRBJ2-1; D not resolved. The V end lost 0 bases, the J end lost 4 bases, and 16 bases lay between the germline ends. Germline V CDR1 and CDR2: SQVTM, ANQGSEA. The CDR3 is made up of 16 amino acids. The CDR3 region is CSVEEPGSVEYNEQFF. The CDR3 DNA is TGCAGCGTTGAAGAACCCGGTTCGGTGGAGTACAATGAGCAGTTCTTC.

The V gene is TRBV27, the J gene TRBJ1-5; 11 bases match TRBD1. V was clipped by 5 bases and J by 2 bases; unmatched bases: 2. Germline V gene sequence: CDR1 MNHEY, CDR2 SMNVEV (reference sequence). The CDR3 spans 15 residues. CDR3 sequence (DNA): TGTGCCAGCAGTGCGGGACAGGGGGGCAATCAGCCCCAGCATTTT. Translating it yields CASSAGQGGNQPQHF.

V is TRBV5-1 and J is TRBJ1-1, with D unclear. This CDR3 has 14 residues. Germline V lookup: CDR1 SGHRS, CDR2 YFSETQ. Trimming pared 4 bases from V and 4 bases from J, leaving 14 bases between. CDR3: CASSNDGMGTEAFF. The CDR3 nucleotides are TGCGCCAGCAGCAACGACGGGATGGGCACTGAAGCTTTCTTT.

The CDR3 nucleotides read TGTGCCAGTAGTAGAAACGGGAGAGGGGAGCAGTTCTTC. Translation gives CASSRNGRGEQFF. V gene TRBV19 combines with J gene TRBJ2-1, with D tentatively TRBD2 (6 bases). This CDR3 is built from 13 residues. The germline V gene has CDR1 LNHDA and CDR2 SQIVND (reference sequence). V lost 4 bases, J lost 10 bases, and 14 bases lay in between. The entire variable domain, with the rest obtained from reference TRBV19 and TRBJ2-1, is as follows: DGGITQSPKYLFRKEGQNVTLSCEQNLNHDAMYWYRQDPGQGLRLIYYSQIVNDFQKGDIAEGYSVSREKKESFPLTVTSAQKNPTAFYLCASSRNGRGEQFFGPGTRLTVL.

DNA of the CDR3: TGTGCCAGCAGCCCCCCAGCGGGGGGAGTCGGCAATGAGCAGTTCTTC. Translating gives CASSPPAGGVGNEQFF. The chain recombines TRBV7-2 with TRBJ2-1, with 9 bases fitting TRBD2. Germline loops: CDR1 SGHTA, CDR2 FQGNSA. The CDR3 loop spans 16 amino acids. Germline trimming cut 5 bases from V and 6 bases from J; bases unmatched to any gene: 11.

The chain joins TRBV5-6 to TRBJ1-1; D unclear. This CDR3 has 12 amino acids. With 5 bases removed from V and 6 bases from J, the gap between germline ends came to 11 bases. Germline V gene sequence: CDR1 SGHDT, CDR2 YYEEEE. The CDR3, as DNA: TGTGCCAGCAGGCTTGGGATCGCTGAAGCTTTCTTT. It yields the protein CASRLGIAEAFF.

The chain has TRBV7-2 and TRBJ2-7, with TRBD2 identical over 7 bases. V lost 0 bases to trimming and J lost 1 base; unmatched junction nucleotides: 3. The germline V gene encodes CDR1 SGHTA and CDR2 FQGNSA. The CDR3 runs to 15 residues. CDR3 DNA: TGTGCCAGCAGCTTAGCTACTAGCGAGTCCTACGAGCAGTACTTC. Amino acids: CASSLATSESYEQYF.

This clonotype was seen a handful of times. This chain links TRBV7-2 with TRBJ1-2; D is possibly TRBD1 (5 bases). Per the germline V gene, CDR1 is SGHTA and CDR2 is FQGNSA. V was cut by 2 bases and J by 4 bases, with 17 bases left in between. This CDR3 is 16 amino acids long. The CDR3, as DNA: TGTGCCAGCAGCTTATTTAAGGGACTGCAGACCTATGGCTACACCTTC. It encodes CASSLFKGLQTYGYTF.

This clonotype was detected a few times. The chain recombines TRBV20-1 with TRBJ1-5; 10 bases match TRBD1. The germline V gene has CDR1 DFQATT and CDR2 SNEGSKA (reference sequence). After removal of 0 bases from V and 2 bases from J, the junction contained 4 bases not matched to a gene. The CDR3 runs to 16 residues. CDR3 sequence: CSARDVTGGGNQPQHF. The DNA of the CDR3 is TGCAGTGCTAGAGACGTGACAGGGGGCGGCAATCAGCCCCAGCATTTT.

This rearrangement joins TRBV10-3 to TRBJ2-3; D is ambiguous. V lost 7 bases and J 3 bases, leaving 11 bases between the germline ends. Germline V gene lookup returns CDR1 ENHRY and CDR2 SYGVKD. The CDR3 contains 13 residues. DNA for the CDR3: TGTGCCATCACCGTCGAGGTGACAGATACGCAGTATTTT. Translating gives CAITVEVTDTQYF.

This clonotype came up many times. This chain's CDR3 is CASSHPSGGLGEQFF. CDR3 coding DNA: TGCGCCAGCAGCCATCCCAGCGGGGGGCTGGGTGAGCAGTTCTTC. V is TRBV4-1 and J is TRBJ2-1, with 9 nucleotides matching TRBD2. The CDR3 has 15 amino acids. After removal of 3 bases from V and 9 bases from J, the junction contained 9 bases not matched to a gene. Germline V CDR1 and CDR2: MGHRA, YSYEKL.

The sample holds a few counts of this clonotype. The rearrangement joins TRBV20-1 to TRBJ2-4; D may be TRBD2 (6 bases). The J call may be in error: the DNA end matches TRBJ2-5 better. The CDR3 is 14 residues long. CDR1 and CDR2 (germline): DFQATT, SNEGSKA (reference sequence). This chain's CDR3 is CSGLHRDLGGTQYF. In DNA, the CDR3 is TGCAGCGGCCTCCACCGGGACTTGGGGGGGACCCAGTACTTC.

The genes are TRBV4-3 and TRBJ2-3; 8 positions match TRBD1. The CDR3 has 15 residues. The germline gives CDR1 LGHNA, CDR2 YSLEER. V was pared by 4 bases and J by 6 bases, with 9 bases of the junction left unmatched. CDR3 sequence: CASSRMGQGADTQYF. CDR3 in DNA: TGCGCCAGCAGCCGTATGGGGCAGGGGGCGGATACGCAGTATTTT.